The next 6 T cell receptor beta chains were all read from a single sample in a study of shared clonotypes between healthy human individuals. Positive CCR7 selection of CD45RO-negative cells yielded the naive CD8 cells, and terminally differentiated effector memory CD45RA+ cells were excluded. Profiling relied on immunoSEQ multiplex PCR, and the TCRdb table lists in-frame clones only, not all of them. The top ten clones hold over 1.5% of a sample with about 2.1 million clones, 90% to 95% of them seen once. The sample consisted of naive CD8+ T cells from PBMCs. These receptors were collected from a man between 18 and 29 years old in good health. Some clones in this sample may be carry-over from other donors' samples.

The chain employs TRBV7-8 and TRBJ1-2; D not resolved. The CDR3 runs 13 residues. V was shortened by 5 bases and J by 8 bases, with 15 bases between the two germline ends. Germline CDR1 is SGHVS and CDR2 is FQNEAQ. The CDR3 spells CASSETYDGGYTF. The CDR3 nucleotides read TGTGCCAGCAGCGAAACTTACGACGGGGGCTACACCTTC.

The chain couples TRBV28 to TRBJ1-1, with D possibly being TRBD1 (5 bases). The CDR3 has 13 residues. The V and J ends lost 3 bases and 5 bases respectively, with 10 bases between them. Germline values: CDR1 MDHEN, CDR2 SYDVKM. The CDR3 reads CASSFGGWTEAFF. The CDR3 DNA follows: TGTGCCAGCAGTTTCGGGGGATGGACTGAAGCTTTCTTT.

The V gene is TRBV11-2, the J gene TRBJ2-2, with 12 bases lining up with TRBD1. Germline V gives CDR1 SGHAT, CDR2 FQNNGV. Losses at the gene ends were 5 bases for V and 7 bases for J; bases not matched to a gene: 8. This CDR3 has 16 amino acids. The CDR3 DNA follows: TGTGCCAGCAGCCGCGGGACAGGGGGCGAATACGGGGAGCTGTTTTTT. Its protein is CASSRGTGGEYGELFF.

CDR3 residues: CASSQDAGGYYGYTF. The DNA for the CDR3 is TGTGCCAGCAGCCAAGACGCAGGGGGTTATTATGGCTACACCTTC. The chain has TRBV14 and TRBJ1-2, with 7 bases lining up with TRBD1. Germline lookup yields CDR1 SGHDN and CDR2 FVKESK. J lost 5 bases, V lost 0 bases, and 6 bases had no gene match. The length of the CDR3 is 15 residues.

The chain carries TRBV11-2 and TRBJ2-7, with 8 bases fitting TRBD1. Germline trimming cut 1 base from V and 4 bases from J; bases unmatched to any gene: 15. Germline V gene data show CDR1 as SGHAT and CDR2 as FQNNGV. CDR3 length: 18 residues. In DNA form, the CDR3 reads TGTGCCAGCAGCTTAGCCCCCACCGACAGGGGACTCACGTACGAGCAGTACTTC. This codes for CASSLAPTDRGLTYEQYF.

The chain links TRBV28 to TRBJ1-2; 9 nucleotides match TRBD1. V shed 8 bases, J shed 2 bases, and the junction held 6 bases outside the gene matches. The V gene's germline CDR1 is MDHEN and CDR2 SYDVKM. The CDR3 length is 14 residues. The CDR3: CASWYRGLNYGYTF. DNA for the CDR3: TGTGCCAGCTGGTACAGGGGGCTCAACTATGGCTACACCTTC.